This TCR beta chain was captured by sequencing in a study of PD-L1 blockade in urothelial cancer. Whole-study context: Patients initiated atezolizumab in about 2014 at 1,200 mg intravenously every 3 weeks.

Synthetic spike-ins, TCR analog templates, were added into each PCR. Assay: immunoSEQ multiplex PCR; the TCRdb copy retains only in-frame clones and omits some. In the table there are some 67,000 clones, around nine tenths of which are singletons. The input for sequencing was PBMCs, taken around atezolizumab (anti-PD-L1) treatment. This receptor was obtained from a man aged 55 to 70 with urothelial cancer.

The CDR3 loop is CASSNSPLYNEQFF. The CDR3 bases are TGTGCCAGCAGTAACAGCCCGTTATACAATGAGCAGTTCTTC. This chain joins TRBV6-5 and TRBJ2-1; the D is unclear. The V gene lost 5 bases and the J gene lost 4 bases, with 12 bases spanning the gap. This CDR3 has 14 amino acids. The germline CDR1 and CDR2 sequences are MNHEY and SVGAGI.